The next 29 T cell receptor beta chains were all read from a single sample in a study of type 1 and type 2 diabetes patients. The PCR template was genomic DNA. A primer set of 30 forward and 13 reverse primers amplified the CDR3. TCRdb fed the multiplex PCR reads into MiXCR, producing one record per CDR3 protein. The table lists 270,000 or so distinct CDR3 sequences, more than 45% of them singletons. Sequenced input: peripheral blood mononuclear cells (PBMCs). These receptor sequences come from a young man with type 2 diabetes.

Regarding this clonotype: A much larger clone sits a single nucleotide away, making a read error possible. The chain links TRBV5-1 to TRBJ2-2; TRBD2 aligns across 14 bases. Looked up from germline, CDR1 is SGHRS and CDR2 is YFSETQ. After removal of 1 base from V and 4 bases from J, the junction contained 9 bases not matched to a gene. The length of the CDR3 is 19 residues. The CDR3 sequence is CASSLLGLAGVASTGELFF. The DNA of the CDR3 is TGCGCCAGCAGCTTGTTGGGACTAGCGGGAGTCGCGAGCACCGGGGAGCTGTTTTTT.

A few counts support this clonotype. The chain carries TRBV7-8 and TRBJ2-1, with D maybe TRBD1 (7 bases). Trimming shortened V by 3 bases and J by 2 bases, and 14 bases separated the two germline ends. Germline V gene data show CDR1 as SGHVS and CDR2 as FQNEAQ. The CDR3 totals 16 residues. In DNA, the CDR3 is TGTGCCAGCAGCTTTGAGAGGAGGGGGCCCTACAATGAGCAGTTCTTC. This codes for CASSFERRGPYNEQFF.

A word on this clonotype: The germline gene is not matched at one end of the junction; a read error may be the cause. The chain carries TRBV10-3 and TRBJ1-3, with a possible D match to TRBD1 (5 bases). Germline V gene lookup returns CDR1 ENHRY and CDR2 SYGVKD. The length of the CDR3 is 13 residues. The CDR3 region is CAVSAKQTDTIYF. The CDR3 DNA reads as TGTGCCGTCAGTGCCAAACAGACAGACACCATATATTTT.

This clonotype has more than one count but fewer than ten. V and J are TRBV13 and TRBJ2-3; D is possibly TRBD1 (6 bases). Germline CDR1 PRHDT, CDR2 FYEKMQ (reference sequence). The germline V and J ends were trimmed by 4 bases and 2 bases, with 16 bases remaining between them. The CDR3 runs 16 residues. The CDR3 DNA sequence: TGTGCCAGCAGCTCATACAGGGCTATAGACACAGATACGCAGTATTTT. Translated: CASSSYRAIDTDTQYF.

This clonotype was picked up one time. The chain has TRBV29-1 and TRBJ1-4; tentative D call: TRBD1 (6 bases). The germline V gene encodes CDR1 SQVTM and CDR2 ANQGSEA. CDR3 length: 12 residues. Trimming removed 6 bases from V and 7 bases from J, with 12 bases in between. CDR3 region: CSVTGASEKLFF. CDR3 bases: TGCAGCGTAACGGGGGCAAGTGAAAAACTGTTTTTT.

CDR3: CASSLWDRPYEQYF. As DNA, the CDR3 is TGTGCCAGCAGTTTATGGGACAGACCCTACGAGCAGTACTTC. The chain links TRBV7-2 to TRBJ2-7; 7 bases agree with TRBD1. V shed 6 bases, J shed 2 bases, and the junction held 7 bases outside the gene matches. The CDR3 is made up of 14 amino acids. Germline V lookup: CDR1 SGHTA, CDR2 FQGNSA.

The chain uses TRBV7-9 and TRBJ2-7; TRBD1 matches 7 bases. The germline V gene has CDR1 SEHNR and CDR2 FQNEAQ (reference sequence). With 7 bases clipped from V and 4 bases from J, the junction kept 16 bases outside the gene matches. The CDR3 loop spans 16 amino acids. The CDR3 loop reads CASTDRARGLAYEQYF. The CDR3 DNA reads as TGTGCCAGCACCGACAGGGCTAGAGGTTTGGCTTACGAGCAGTACTTC.

This clonotype was seen only a few times. The CDR3 nucleotides are TGTGCCACCAGCATAACAGGGAAGGAGACCCAGTTCTTC. This sequence encodes CATSITGKETQFF. The V call is TRBV15, the J call TRBJ2-1; D possibly corresponds to TRBD1 (6 bases). The CDR3 is 13 amino acids. Germline CDR1 LNHNV, CDR2 YYDKDF (reference sequence). The V end lost 4 bases, the J end lost 13 bases, and 17 bases lay between the germline ends.

V and J are TRBV19 and TRBJ1-2; 7 positions match TRBD1. The length of the CDR3 is 13 residues. V lost 6 bases and J lost 4; bases outside the gene matches: 5. Germline CDR1 is LNHDA and CDR2 is SQIVND (reference sequence). CDR3 sequence reads: CASSPDRIYGYTF. CDR3 DNA: TGTGCCAGTAGCCCGGACAGGATCTATGGCTACACCTTC.

This clonotype was seen at least ten times. No DNA is shown, since the ends of the CDR3 on it are uncertain; the CDR3 is the one TCRdb lists. This rearrangement joins TRBV2 to TRBJ1-2; the table's D call of TRBD1 was not tested on the DNA. With termini counted, the CDR3 has 15 amino acids. Germline CDR1 and CDR2: SNHLY and FYNNEI. The CDR3 is CASSTSGQDNYGYTF.

CDR3 DNA: TGTGCCAGCTCACCACGGAGCGACAATGAGCAGTTCTTC. This encodes CASSPRSDNEQFF. This chain connects TRBV18 to TRBJ2-1; D remains unclear. Per germline, CDR1 KGHSH and CDR2 LQKENI. This CDR3 has 13 residues. V lost 1 base to trimming and J lost 5 bases, with 6 bases between them.

Regarding this clonotype: One end of the junction varies from germline; a read error may be responsible. The chain couples TRBV7-9 to TRBJ1-2; D possibly corresponds to TRBD1 (5 bases). Germline CDR1 reads SEHNR; CDR2 reads FQNEAQ (reference sequence). The CDR3 spans 15 residues. CDR3 in amino acids: CASSQDRRSGRGYTF. The CDR3 nucleotides read TGCGCCAGCAGCCAAGATCGCAGGTCCGGTAGGGGCTACACCTTT.

This chain connects TRBV28 to TRBJ1-2; no clear D. The length of the CDR3 is 12 residues. CDR1 MDHEN and CDR2 SYDVKM come from the germline V gene. The V and J ends lost 8 bases and 2 bases respectively, with 9 bases between them. The CDR3 spells CASYALNYGYTF. CDR3 sequence (DNA): TGTGCCAGCTATGCCCTGAACTATGGCTACACCTTC.

V gene TRBV27 combines with J gene TRBJ1-2; D gene uncertain. This CDR3 region has 14 residues. The germline V and J ends were trimmed by 4 bases and 14 bases, with 23 bases remaining between them. Germline V gene data show CDR1 as MNHEY and CDR2 as SMNVEV (reference sequence). CDR3 in amino acids: CASSYLGSLRSLTF. The CDR3 DNA reads TGTGCCAGCAGTTATCTCGGAAGTCTGAGGAGTCTTACCTTC.

This clonotype was counted only a few times. V is TRBV7-6 and J is TRBJ2-2, with 9 bases matching TRBD1. V shed 1 base and J 0 bases; nucleotides not matched to a gene: 0. The CDR3 extends over 16 amino acids. Looked up from germline, CDR1 is SGHVS and CDR2 is FNYEAQ. The CDR3: CASSLGTGANTGELFF. In nucleotides, the CDR3 is TGTGCCAGCAGCTTAGGGACAGGGGCGAACACCGGGGAGCTGTTTTTT.

V and J are TRBV19 and TRBJ1-4; 7 bases agree with TRBD1. The germline gives CDR1 LNHDA, CDR2 SQIVND (reference sequence). The junction had 15 bases not matched to a gene; V was cut back by 3 bases and J by 2 bases. CDR3 length: 19 residues. The CDR3 bases are TGTGCCAGTAGTATGGATTGGTGGGACAGTACATTGACTAATGAAAAACTGTTTTTT. It codes for CASSMDWWDSTLTNEKLFF.

CDR3 in amino acids: CASSPRGSGRAYEQYF. The DNA for the CDR3 is TGTGCCAGCAGTCCTAGGGGAAGCGGGAGGGCTTACGAGCAGTACTTC. The V gene is TRBV12-3 or TRBV12-4, the J gene TRBJ2-7, with TRBD2 identical over 10 bases. This CDR3 spans 16 amino acids. Trimming removed 5 bases from V and 4 bases from J; junction bases left unmatched: 11.

Comments on this clonotype: An end of the junction does not agree with germline; a read error may underlie this. The chain carries TRBV4-1 and TRBJ2-1, with D possibly being TRBD1 (5 bases). Germline assignment: CDR1 MGHRA and CDR2 YSYEKL. CDR3 size: 16 residues. CDR3 in DNA: TGCGCCAGCAGCCAAGATCGACAGAGCTCCTACAATGAGCAGCTCTTC. It translates to CASSQDRQSSYNEQLF.

This rearrangement joins TRBV6-5 to TRBJ2-2; TRBD1 aligns across 7 bases. Germline V lookup: CDR1 MNHEY, CDR2 SVGAGI. Unmatched junction bases numbered 10, after V lost 0 bases and J lost 6 bases. The CDR3 is made up of 17 amino acids. Here the CDR3 DNA reads TGTGCCAGCAGTTACTCAACCGGGACAGCTCACTCCGGGGAGCTGTTTTTT. It encodes CASSYSTGTAHSGELFF.

In this sample, this clonotype turned up many times. V is TRBV2 and J is TRBJ2-5; 9 bases match TRBD2. V was clipped by 3 bases and J by 4 bases; unmatched bases: 3. Germline lookup yields CDR1 SNHLY and CDR2 FYNNEI. The CDR3 sequence is 14 residues long. Here the CDR3 reads CASSETTSGETQYF. CDR3 nucleotide sequence: TGTGCCAGCAGTGAGACGACTAGCGGAGAGACCCAGTACTTC.

The chain uses TRBV12-3 or TRBV12-4 and TRBJ1-1; D gene uncertain. Trimming pared 3 bases from V and 2 bases from J, leaving 7 bases between. The CDR3 has 13 amino acids. The CDR3 here is CASSFRKNTEAFF. DNA of the CDR3: TGTGCCAGCAGTTTCAGGAAAAACACTGAAGCTTTCTTT.

The chain recombines TRBV19 with TRBJ1-6; unclear D gene. V gave up 5 bases and J gave up 7 bases, with 12 bases separating them. CDR3 size: 14 residues. Looked up from germline, CDR1 is LNHDA and CDR2 is SQIVND (reference sequence). CDR3 loop: CASSLGGINSPLHF. The CDR3, as DNA: TGTGCCAGTAGTTTAGGAGGGATCAATTCACCCCTCCACTTT.

This clonotype was found many times. The V and J genes are TRBV25-1 and TRBJ1-1; 9 nucleotides line up with TRBD1. V gave up 8 bases and J gave up 2 bases; unmatched junction bases: 3. This CDR3 is 13 amino acids long. Germline V lookup: CDR1 MGHDK, CDR2 SYGVNS. The CDR3 DNA follows: TGTGCCAGCGCGACAGGGGGAAACACTGAAGCTTTCTTT. Residues: CASATGGNTEAFF.

This clonotype was counted between two and nine times. The V call is TRBV14, the J call TRBJ2-5; 8 nucleotides line up with TRBD2. The V segment lost 4 bases and the J segment 4 bases; nucleotides outside the gene matches: 20. CDR3 length: 19 residues. The germline V gene encodes CDR1 SGHDN and CDR2 FVKESK. The CDR3 nucleotides are TGTGCCAGCAGCCGATTCCATTATCCGGGACTAGTGGATCGAGAGACCCAGTACTTC. Translated, it gives CASSRFHYPGLVDRETQYF.

The chain couples TRBV4-1 to TRBJ2-1; D perhaps matches TRBD2 (6 bases). V was pared by 1 base and J by 5 bases, with 12 bases between. This CDR3 spans 15 amino acids. Per germline, CDR1 MGHRA and CDR2 YSYEKL. CDR3 sequence: CASSQVGDFNNEQFF. The CDR3 region has the DNA TGCGCCAGCAGCCAAGTGGGGGACTTTAACAATGAGCAGTTCTTC.

This clonotype was counted between two and nine times. J is TRBJ2-1 and V is TRBV30; the D is unclear. Between the trimmed V and J ends, which lost 7 bases and 7 bases, there was a span of 8 bases. Germline values: CDR1 GTSNPN, CDR2 SVGIG (reference sequence). The CDR3 has 10 amino acids. The CDR3 region has the DNA TGTGCCTTCCACGGAAATGAGCAGTTCTTC. Its translation is CAFHGNEQFF.

This clonotype was counted a few times. The chain recombines TRBV6-2 or TRBV6-3 with TRBJ2-2, with 9 bases aligning to TRBD1. V dropped 3 bases and J dropped 13; count of bases not matched to a gene: 12. Germline V gene sequence: CDR1 MNHEY, CDR2 SVGEGT. The CDR3 is 15 amino acids. The CDR3 protein is CASSYTGTGSGRLFF. CDR3 nucleotide sequence: TGTGCCAGCAGTTATACCGGGACAGGGTCCGGTAGGCTGTTTTTT.

The chain uses TRBV19 and TRBJ2-7; the D gene is possibly TRBD2 (5 bases). The CDR3 covers 15 residues. V gave up 5 bases and J gave up 6 bases, with 20 bases separating them. Germline CDR1 and CDR2: LNHDA and SQIVND (reference sequence). This CDR3 reads CASSSPRGNAGEQYF. The CDR3 DNA reads as TGTGCCAGTAGTTCTCCGCGTGGAAACGCGGGCGAGCAGTACTTC.

The chain uses TRBV20-1 and TRBJ1-1, with 8 bases identical to TRBD1. Per germline, CDR1 DFQATT and CDR2 SNEGSKA (reference sequence). V shed 3 bases, J shed 5 bases, and the junction held 5 bases outside the gene matches. The CDR3 loop spans 13 amino acids. In DNA form, the CDR3 reads TGCAGTGCTAGGTGGACAGGGCGAACTGAAGCTTTCTTT. This translates into CSARWTGRTEAFF.